This TCR beta chain comes out of a study of blood T cell repertoires in COVID-19. As for the study in general: Italy, Spain and the United States were the sources of the convalescent and acute COVID-19 samples. Sources were T cells, B-cell-depleted T cells, or PBMCs; the material itself was cDNA or gDNA.

This clone was recorded many times. Germline V gene sequence: CDR1 SGHAT, CDR2 FQNNGV. The CDR3 runs 13 residues. Trimming left V 2 bases short and J 2 bases short, with 6 bases between. Profiling relied on immunoSEQ multiplex PCR, and the TCRdb table lists in-frame clones only, not all of them. The table records 170,000 or so clones, over 75% of them present only once. The sequence was obtained from a woman in her seventies with acute or convalescent COVID-19. Sequenced input: peripheral blood. V usage is TRBV11-2 and J usage is TRBJ2-5; no reliable D call. DNA of the CDR3: TGTGCCAGCAGCTTAACCCTACAAGAGACCCAGTACTTC. As protein: CASSLTLQETQYF.